These 2 T cell receptor beta chains were sequenced from one sample in a study of CD8+CD57+ T cells in acquired aplastic anemia. Genomic DNA, the template, was used for profiling of the TCR beta VDJ and CDR3. One entry per CDR3 protein results from TCRdb running MiXCR on the reads. The table has under 150,000 distinct CDR3 sequences, 41% seen once. Sequenced material: sorted CD4+, CD8+, or CD8+CD57+ T cells (not recorded which) from PBMCs. The receptor set was obtained from a human donor in good health, serving as a control.

V usage is TRBV20-1 and J usage is TRBJ1-2, with 9 bases aligning to TRBD1. The germline CDR1 and CDR2 sequences are DFQATT and SNEGSKA (reference sequence). The CDR3 is made up of 12 amino acids. Germline trimming cut 4 bases from V and 7 bases from J; bases unmatched to any gene: 4. CDR3 sequence reads: CSATTGGRGYTF. The CDR3 DNA sequence: TGCAGTGCTACCACAGGGGGCCGTGGCTACACCTTC.

This chain joins TRBV28 and TRBJ1-1; TRBD1 aligns across 7 bases. The CDR3 sequence is 19 residues long. Germline CDR1 MDHEN, CDR2 SYDVKM. The ends lost 5 bases at V and 0 bases at J; junction bases unmatched: 18. The DNA for the CDR3 is TGTGCCAGCAGTCCTCCAGCCCGGTGGACAGGTCGTCTGAACACTGAAGCTTTCTTT. Encoded protein: CASSPPARWTGRLNTEAFF.